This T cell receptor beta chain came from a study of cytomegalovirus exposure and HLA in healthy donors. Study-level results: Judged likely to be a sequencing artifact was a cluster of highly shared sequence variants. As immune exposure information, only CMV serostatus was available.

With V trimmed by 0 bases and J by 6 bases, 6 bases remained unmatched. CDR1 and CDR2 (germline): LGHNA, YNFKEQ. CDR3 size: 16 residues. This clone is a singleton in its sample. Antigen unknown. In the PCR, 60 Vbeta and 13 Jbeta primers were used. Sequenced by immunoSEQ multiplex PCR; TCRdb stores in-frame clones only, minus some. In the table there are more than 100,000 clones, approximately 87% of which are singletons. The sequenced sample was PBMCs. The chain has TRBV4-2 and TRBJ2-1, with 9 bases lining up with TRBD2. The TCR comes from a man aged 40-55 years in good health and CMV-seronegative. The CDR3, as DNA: TGTGCCAGCAGCCAAGATTGGCTAGCGGGATCCAATGAGCAGTTCTTC. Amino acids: CASSQDWLAGSNEQFF.